A selection of T cell receptor beta chains follows, all from one sample in a study of CD8 T cells in Susac syndrome. TCRdb re-derived calls from the immunoSEQ multiplex PCR reads in MiXCR, one entry per CDR3 protein. The table lists 50,000 or so distinct CDR3 sequences, approximately 92% of them singletons. Sequenced input: CD8+ T cells from PBMCs. All receptors derive from a human donor in good health. The CDR3 runs from the conserved cysteine through the conserved F or W. D genes are given only for firm matches. The size of a clone is reported for some rows only, either as once, few or many, or as a class for expanded clones.

>NA|TRBV6-1|TRBD2|TRBJ2-7
CASSPLILAGVPPNEQYF
TGTGCCAGCAGCCCCCTCATACTAGCGGGGGTACCCCCTAACGAGCAGTACTTC
>NA|TRBV6-2/TRBV6-3|TRBD2|TRBJ2-4
CASTTSWREGAKNIQYF
TGTGCCAGCACTACATCCTGGCGGGAGGGTGCCAAAAACATTCAGTACTTC
>NA|TRBV10-3|TRBD2|TRBJ2-7
CAISPSGVAGFPNEQYF
TGTGCCATCAGTCCCTCGGGGGTAGCGGGCTTCCCAAACGAGCAGTACTTC
>NA|TRBV5-1|TRBD2|TRBJ2-7
CASSQRSLAGSYEQYF
TGCGCCAGCAGCCAGAGGAGCCTAGCGGGGAGCTACGAGCAGTACTTC
>NA|TRBV19|NA|TRBJ2-6
CASSIGGTFHSGANVLTF
TGTGCCAGTAGTATAGGCGGCACCTTTCACTCTGGGGCCAACGTCCTGACTTTC
>NA|TRBV23-1|NA|TRBJ1-5
CASSQRGISNQPQHF
TGCGCCAGCAGTCAAAGGGGGATCAGCAATCAGCCCCAGCATTTT
>NA|TRBV20-1|NA|TRBJ2-1
CSARDQLAGDYNEQFF
TGCAGTGCTAGAGACCAGCTAGCCGGTGACTACAATGAGCAGTTCTTC
>NA|TRBV3-1|NA|TRBJ1-1
CASSQDGALGVGNTEAFF
TGTGCCAGCAGCCAAGATGGGGCGTTAGGGGTGGGGAACACTGAAGCTTTCTTT
>few|TRBV4-1|NA|TRBJ2-7
CASSPTNSYEQYF
TGCGCCAGCAGCCCGACTAATTCCTACGAGCAGTACTTC
>NA|TRBV19|NA|TRBJ2-1
CASSIGPNWNEQFF
TGTGCCAGTAGTATTGGACCGAATTGGAATGAGCAGTTCTTC
>NA|TRBV6-6|NA|TRBJ2-7
CASSPSPNEQYF
TGTGCCAGCAGTCCCTCACCTAACGAGCAGTACTTC
>NA|TRBV24-1|NA|TRBJ2-5
CASPRSVRGETQYF
TGTGCCTCCCCTAGGTCAGTGAGGGGAGAGACCCAGTACTTC
>NA|TRBV6-2/TRBV6-3|TRBD2|TRBJ2-1
CASRPGTSPNNEQFF
TGTGCCAGCAGGCCCGGGACTAGCCCGAACAATGAGCAGTTCTTC
>NA|TRBV29-1|NA|TRBJ2-7
CSVAYEQYF
TGCAGCGTCGCCTACGAGCAGTACTTC
>NA|TRBV30|TRBD1|TRBJ1-2
CAWSPVTGNTLYGYTF
TGTGCCTGGAGTCCGGTGACAGGGAATACCCTTTATGGCTACACCTTC
>NA|TRBV12-3/TRBV12-4|NA|TRBJ2-3
CASSFVQGNTDTQYF
TGTGCCAGCAGTTTTGTCCAGGGGAACACAGATACGCAGTATTTT
>NA|TRBV3-1|TRBD2|TRBJ2-1
CASSQEGGAGDEQFF
TGTGCCAGCAGCCAAGAGGGAGGGGCCGGGGATGAGCAGTTCTTC
>NA|TRBV3-1|NA|TRBJ2-1
CASSRKVAASSYNEQFF
TGTGCCAGCAGCCGTAAGGTTGCCGCGAGCTCCTACAATGAGCAGTTCTTC
>NA|TRBV13|TRBD2|TRBJ2-1
CASSLESSGLAQQFF
TGTGCCAGCAGCTTAGAATCTAGCGGCCTCGCCCAGCAGTTCTTC
>NA|TRBV7-9|TRBD1|TRBJ1-2
CASIDARDRVYGYTF
TGTGCCAGCATCGATGCTCGGGACAGGGTCTATGGCTACACCTTC
>NA|TRBV19|NA|TRBJ2-7
CASSMGTYEQYF
TGTGCCAGTAGTATGGGGACCTACGAGCAGTACTTC
>NA|TRBV6-2/TRBV6-3|TRBD1|TRBJ2-7
CASSYPPTQGRPDEQYF
TGTGCCAGCAGTTACCCACCTACACAGGGGCGTCCCGACGAGCAGTACTTC
>NA|TRBV19|TRBD1|TRBJ1-1
CASSIWDSQVVNTEAFF
TGTGCCAGTAGTATATGGGACAGCCAGGTGGTGAACACTGAAGCTTTCTTT
>NA|TRBV7-2|NA|TRBJ2-7
CASSLGASRSYEQYF
TGTGCCAGCAGCTTAGGGGCCTCCCGATCCTACGAGCAGTACTTC
>NA|TRBV7-2|NA|TRBJ2-1
CASSLAQQVSYNEQFF
TGTGCCAGCAGCTTAGCTCAACAGGTATCCTACAATGAGCAGTTCTTC
>NA|TRBV4-1|NA|TRBJ1-4
CASSQDPGEEEKLFF
TGCGCCAGCAGCCAAGATCCCGGGGAGGAGGAAAAACTGTTTTTT
>NA|TRBV2|NA|TRBJ2-1
CASYLVIGEWSYNEQFF
TGTGCCAGCTACCTTGTGATAGGGGAATGGTCCTACAATGAGCAGTTCTTC
>NA|TRBV25-1|TRBD1|TRBJ1-2
CASSSRTGVFGYTF
TGTGCCAGCAGTAGTCGCACAGGGGTTTTCGGCTACACCTTC
>NA|TRBV24-1|NA|TRBJ2-1
CATSQENEQFF
TGTGCCACCAGTCAAGAGAATGAGCAGTTCTTC
>few|TRBV7-9|NA|TRBJ2-7
CASSHDYEQYF
TGTGCCAGCAGCCATGACTACGAGCAGTACTTC
>once|TRBV4-3|TRBD1|TRBJ1-2
CASSQDGTGVYGYTF
TGCGCCAGCAGCCAAGACGGGACAGGGGTCTATGGCTACACCTTC
>NA|TRBV6-5|TRBD2|TRBJ2-7
CASSYRQLAGGTGEQYF
TGTGCCAGCAGTTACAGACAACTAGCGGGAGGGACAGGCGAGCAGTACTTC
>NA|TRBV2|TRBD2|TRBJ2-3
CASSATSEADTQYF
TGTGCCAGCAGTGCGACTAGCGAGGCAGATACGCAGTATTTT